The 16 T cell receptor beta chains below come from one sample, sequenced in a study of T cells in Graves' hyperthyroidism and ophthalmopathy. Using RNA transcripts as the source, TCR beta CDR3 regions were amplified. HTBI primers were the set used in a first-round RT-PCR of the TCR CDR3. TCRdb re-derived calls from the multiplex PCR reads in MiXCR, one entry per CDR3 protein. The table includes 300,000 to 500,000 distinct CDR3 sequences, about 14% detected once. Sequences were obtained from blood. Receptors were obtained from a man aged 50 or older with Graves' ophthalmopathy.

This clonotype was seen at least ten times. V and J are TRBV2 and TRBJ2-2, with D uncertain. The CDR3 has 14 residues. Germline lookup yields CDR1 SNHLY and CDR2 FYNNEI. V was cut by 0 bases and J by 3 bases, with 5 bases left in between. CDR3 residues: CASSEAKYTGELFF. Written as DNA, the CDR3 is TGTGCCAGCAGTGAAGCGAAGTACACCGGGGAGCTGTTTTTT.

As DNA, the CDR3 is TGCAGCGTTGATGGGCAGGGTACGAACACCGGGGAGCTGTTTTTT. This translates into CSVDGQGTNTGELFF. V is TRBV29-1 and J is TRBJ2-2; TRBD1 is a possible D gene (5 bases). This CDR3 has 15 residues. The germline V gene encodes CDR1 SQVTM and CDR2 ANQGSEA. The V gene lost 3 bases and the J gene lost 0 bases, with 11 bases spanning the gap.

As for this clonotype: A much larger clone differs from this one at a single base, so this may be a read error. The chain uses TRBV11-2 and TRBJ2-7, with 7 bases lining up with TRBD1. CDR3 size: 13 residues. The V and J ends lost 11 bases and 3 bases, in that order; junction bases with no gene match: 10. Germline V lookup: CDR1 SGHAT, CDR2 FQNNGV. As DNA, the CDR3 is TGTGCCGGCGGACAGACAGGGAGCTACGAGCAGTACTTC. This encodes CAGGQTGSYEQYF.

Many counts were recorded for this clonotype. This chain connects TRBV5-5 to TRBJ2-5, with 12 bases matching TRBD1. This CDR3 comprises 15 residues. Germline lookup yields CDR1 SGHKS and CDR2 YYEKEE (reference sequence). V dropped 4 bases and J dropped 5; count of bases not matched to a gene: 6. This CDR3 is CASSGGQGAWETQYF. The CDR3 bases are TGTGCCAGCAGCGGGGGACAGGGGGCTTGGGAGACCCAGTACTTC.

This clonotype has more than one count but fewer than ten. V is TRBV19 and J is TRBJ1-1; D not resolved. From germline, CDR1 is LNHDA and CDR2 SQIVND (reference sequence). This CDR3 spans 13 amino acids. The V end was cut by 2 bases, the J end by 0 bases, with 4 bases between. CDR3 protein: CASSITVNTEAFF. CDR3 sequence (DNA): TGTGCCAGTAGTATAACGGTGAACACTGAAGCTTTCTTT.

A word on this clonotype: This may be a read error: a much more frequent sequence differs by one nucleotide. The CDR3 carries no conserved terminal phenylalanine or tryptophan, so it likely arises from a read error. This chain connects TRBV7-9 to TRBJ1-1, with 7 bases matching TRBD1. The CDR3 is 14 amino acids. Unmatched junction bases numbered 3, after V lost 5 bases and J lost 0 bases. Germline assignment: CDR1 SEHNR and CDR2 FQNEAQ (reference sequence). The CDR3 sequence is CASSRDRLNTEAFL. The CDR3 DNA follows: TGTGCCAGCAGCCGGGACAGACTGAACACTGAAGCTTTCCTT.

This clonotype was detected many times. In nucleotides, the CDR3 is TGCAGTGCTAGAGCGACTAGCGGGGTTTACAATGAGCAGTTCTTC. Translating gives CSARATSGVYNEQFF. The genes are TRBV20-1 and TRBJ2-1; 11 bases are a match to TRBD2. The CDR3 length is 15 residues. V trimming: 1 base; J trimming: 4 bases; junction bases outside the gene matches: 3. Germline-derived CDR1 and CDR2 are DFQATT and SNEGSKA (reference sequence).

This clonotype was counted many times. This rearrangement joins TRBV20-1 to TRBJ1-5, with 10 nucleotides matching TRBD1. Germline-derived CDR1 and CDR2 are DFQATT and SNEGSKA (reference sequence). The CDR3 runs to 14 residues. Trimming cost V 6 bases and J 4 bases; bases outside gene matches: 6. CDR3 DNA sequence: TGCAGTGCCGCGACAGGGGGCCCTAATCAGCCCCAGCATTTT. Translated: CSAATGGPNQPQHF.

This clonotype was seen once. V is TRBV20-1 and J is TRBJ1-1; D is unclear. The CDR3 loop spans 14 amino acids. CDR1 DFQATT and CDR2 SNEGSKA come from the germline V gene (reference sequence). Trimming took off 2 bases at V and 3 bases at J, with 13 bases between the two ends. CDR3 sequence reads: CSARRSPGDTEAFF. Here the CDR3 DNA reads TGCAGTGCTAGACGGTCCCCAGGCGACACTGAAGCTTTCTTT.

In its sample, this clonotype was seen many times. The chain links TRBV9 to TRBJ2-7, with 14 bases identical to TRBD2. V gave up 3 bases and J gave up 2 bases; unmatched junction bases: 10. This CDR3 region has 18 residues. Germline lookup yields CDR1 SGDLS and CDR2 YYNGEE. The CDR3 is CASSASGTSGSPPYEQYF. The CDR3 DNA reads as TGTGCCAGCAGCGCCTCCGGGACTAGCGGGAGCCCCCCCTACGAGCAGTACTTC. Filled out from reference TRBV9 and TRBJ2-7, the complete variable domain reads DSGVTQTPKHLITATGQRVTLRCSPRSGDLSVYWYQQSLDQGLQFLIQYYNGEERAKGNILERFSAQQFPDLHSELNLSSLELGDSALYFCASSASGTSGSPPYEQYFGPGTRLTVT.

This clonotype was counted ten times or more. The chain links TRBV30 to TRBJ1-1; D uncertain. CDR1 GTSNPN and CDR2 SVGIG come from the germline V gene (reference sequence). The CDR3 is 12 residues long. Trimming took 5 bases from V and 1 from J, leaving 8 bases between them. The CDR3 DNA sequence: TGTGCCTGGCGTAGTGCGAACACTGAAGCTTTCTTT. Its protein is CAWRSANTEAFF.

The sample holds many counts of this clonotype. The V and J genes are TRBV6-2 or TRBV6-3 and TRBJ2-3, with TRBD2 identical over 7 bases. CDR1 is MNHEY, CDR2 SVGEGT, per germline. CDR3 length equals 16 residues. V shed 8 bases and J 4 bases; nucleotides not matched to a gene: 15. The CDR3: CASHPAGAGASDTQYF. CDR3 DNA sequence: TGTGCCAGCCACCCTGCTGGGGCGGGAGCGTCAGATACGCAGTATTTT.

CDR3 DNA sequence: TGTGCCAGCATTTTCAACCCCTCCCTAGCCAAACTCCAAGAGACCCAGTACTTC. This sequence encodes CASIFNPSLAKLQETQYF. The V call is TRBV6-2 or TRBV6-3, the J call TRBJ2-5; possibly TRBD2 for D (5 bases). The germline V gene encodes CDR1 MNHEY and CDR2 SVGEGT. CDR3 length: 18 amino acids. Trimming stripped 7 bases from V and 1 base from J, with 25 bases between.

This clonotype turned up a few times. The CDR3 DNA reads TGTGCCAGCAGTCCCCGGACTACTCCCTTCTATGGCTACACCTTC. Translating gives CASSPRTTPFYGYTF. The rearrangement uses TRBV6-1 and TRBJ1-2; D gene uncertain. Germline-derived CDR1 and CDR2 are MNHNS and SASEGT. Between the trimmed V and J ends, which lost 5 bases and 4 bases, there was a span of 17 bases. The CDR3 extends over 15 amino acids.

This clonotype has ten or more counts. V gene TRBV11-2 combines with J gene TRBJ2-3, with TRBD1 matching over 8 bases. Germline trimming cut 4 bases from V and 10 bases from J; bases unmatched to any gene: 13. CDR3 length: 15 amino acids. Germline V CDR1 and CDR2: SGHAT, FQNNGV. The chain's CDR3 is CASSSTRGPERSQYF. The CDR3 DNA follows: TGTGCCAGCAGCTCGACCAGGGGGCCAGAAAGGTCGCAGTATTTT.

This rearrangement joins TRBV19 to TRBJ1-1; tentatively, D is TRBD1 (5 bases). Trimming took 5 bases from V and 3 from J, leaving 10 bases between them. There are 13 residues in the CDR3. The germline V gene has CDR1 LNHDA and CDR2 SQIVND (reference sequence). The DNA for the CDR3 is TGTGCCAGTAGTGGGACCTGGGACACTGAAGCTTTCTTT. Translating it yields CASSGTWDTEAFF.